Following are 19 T cell receptor beta chains from one sample sequenced in a study of T cell responses to AZD1222 COVID-19 vaccine. Sequencing used immunoSEQ multiplex PCR; TCRdb keeps in-frame clones, though not all of them. The sample yields more than 70,000 clones, 90% seen once. The sequences come from peripheral blood, collected on day 0 of AZD1222 vaccination. All receptors come from an adult in good health.

The chain combines TRBV24-1 with TRBJ2-3, with D hard to call. The CDR3 covers 14 residues. From germline, CDR1 is KGHDR and CDR2 SFDVKD. V lost 3 bases to trimming and J lost 0 bases, with 6 bases between them. The CDR3 loop is CATSDTRSTDTQYF. CDR3 coding DNA: TGTGCCACCAGTGATACACGGAGCACAGATACGCAGTATTTT.

This chain connects TRBV11-3 to TRBJ2-1; 11 bases are a match to TRBD2. V shed 4 bases and J 5 bases; nucleotides not matched to a gene: 1. Germline-derived CDR1 and CDR2 are SGHNT and YENEEA. The CDR3 runs 14 residues. The CDR3 is CASSSSGGHNEQFF. The CDR3 DNA reads as TGTGCCAGCAGCTCTAGCGGGGGGCACAATGAGCAGTTCTTC. Variable domain in full (rest from reference TRBV11-3 and TRBJ2-1): EAGVVQSPRYKIIEKKQPVAFWCNPISGHNTLYWYLQNLGQGPELLIRYENEEAVDDSQLPKDRFSAERLKGVDSTLKIQPAELGDSAVYLCASSSSGGHNEQFFGPGTRLTVL.

The chain carries TRBV20-1 and TRBJ2-5, with TRBD2 matching over 7 bases. The germline gives CDR1 DFQATT, CDR2 SNEGSKA (reference sequence). V shed 3 bases, J shed 0 bases, and the junction held 7 bases outside the gene matches. The CDR3 contains 15 residues. CDR3 in DNA: TGCAGTGCTAGTGGGAGCGGGGCGTACCAAGAGACCCAGTACTTC. This gives the protein CSASGSGAYQETQYF.

The chain links TRBV9 to TRBJ1-5, with TRBD1 matching over 12 bases. The V and J ends lost 4 bases and 7 bases, in that order; junction bases with no gene match: 6. This CDR3 has 15 residues. Germline assignment: CDR1 SGDLS and CDR2 YYNGEE. CDR3 residues: CASSPGQGASQPQHF. DNA for the CDR3: TGTGCCAGCAGCCCGGGACAGGGGGCAAGCCAGCCCCAGCATTTT.

The chain carries TRBV19 and TRBJ2-3; D perhaps matches TRBD2 (6 bases). Germline loops: CDR1 LNHDA, CDR2 SQIVND (reference sequence). Trimming pared 8 bases from V and 2 bases from J, leaving 23 bases between. This CDR3 region has 17 residues. This CDR3 reads CASRKRVGAGHTDTQYF. The CDR3 bases are TGTGCCAGTCGAAAAAGGGTCGGAGCGGGCCACACAGATACGCAGTATTTT.

This clone was counted only a few times. This chain connects TRBV19 to TRBJ1-1; D is ambiguous. The CDR3 contains 14 residues. V dropped 5 bases and J dropped 1 base, with 11 bases sitting between them. Looked up from germline, CDR1 is LNHDA and CDR2 is SQIVND (reference sequence). The CDR3, as DNA: TGTGCCAGTAGTCCGAACAACTGGAACACTGAAGCTTTCTTT. Amino acids: CASSPNNWNTEAFF.

This clone was seen more than once but under ten times. The chain links TRBV29-1 to TRBJ1-3; tentative D call: TRBD1 (5 bases). Trimming took 7 bases from V and 0 from J, leaving 22 bases between them. The CDR3 sequence is 17 residues long. CDR1 and CDR2 (germline): SQVTM, ANQGSEA. CDR3 nucleotide sequence: TGCAGCGCTCCACCCACAGGCCGGACCGCCTCTGGAAACACCATATATTTT. Translation: CSAPPTGRTASGNTIYF.

The chain has TRBV11-3 and TRBJ2-3; perhaps TRBD1 as D (5 bases). CDR1 is SGHNT and CDR2 is YENEEA in the germline V gene. Trimming removed 4 bases from V and 2 bases from J, with 13 bases in between. The CDR3 has 15 residues. This CDR3 is CASSSTRAFTDTQYF. The CDR3 DNA sequence: TGTGCCAGCAGCTCGACCAGGGCTTTCACAGATACGCAGTATTTT.

This clone is a singleton in its sample. This chain connects TRBV18 to TRBJ1-1; weak D call: TRBD1 (6 bases). The CDR3 has 15 residues. Germline CDR1 reads KGHSH; CDR2 reads LQKENI. V was trimmed by 2 bases and J by 5 bases, leaving 15 bases between them. The CDR3 loop reads CASSPGGPRRTEAFF. CDR3 coding DNA: TGTGCCAGCTCACCAGGGGGGCCCCGACGGACTGAAGCTTTCTTT.

The chain recombines TRBV7-2 with TRBJ2-1; TRBD2 matches at 9 bases. CDR1 is SGHTA and CDR2 is FQGNSA in the germline V gene. The CDR3 consists of 18 residues. The trim removed 1 base at V and 0 bases at J, leaving 7 bases unmatched. The DNA of the CDR3 is TGTGCCAGCAGCTTAGGGGCGGGAGGGTACAGCTCCTACAATGAGCAGTTCTTC. Protein sequence: CASSLGAGGYSSYNEQFF.

V and J are TRBV12-3 or TRBV12-4 and TRBJ1-4, with D maybe TRBD1 (5 bases). The CDR3 extends over 13 amino acids. V lost 8 bases and J lost 5, with 12 bases in between. The CDR3 sequence is CASRGMQNEKLFF. DNA of the CDR3: TGTGCCAGCCGGGGGATGCAGAATGAAAAACTGTTTTTT.

This clone was seen once. This sequence joins TRBV27 and TRBJ1-2; possible D gene TRBD1, 6 bases. The V gene's germline CDR1 is MNHEY and CDR2 SMNVEV (reference sequence). V lost 0 bases, J lost 2 bases, and 22 bases lay in between. The CDR3 runs 19 residues. The CDR3 loop is CASSLSNPEPGHRNYGYTF. CDR3 nucleotides: TGTGCCAGCAGTTTATCAAACCCTGAGCCGGGACACCGAAACTATGGCTACACCTTC.

V gene TRBV29-1 combines with J gene TRBJ2-1, with 9 nucleotides matching TRBD1. The V segment lost 6 bases and the J segment 4 bases; nucleotides outside the gene matches: 10. CDR1 and CDR2 (germline): SQVTM, ANQGSEA. The CDR3 has 15 amino acids. CDR3 DNA: TGCAGCGTCTTCCCGACAGGGGGTTTTTACAATGAGCAGTTCTTC. It translates to CSVFPTGGFYNEQFF.

This rearrangement joins TRBV5-5 to TRBJ2-6; D uncertain. Germline values: CDR1 SGHKS, CDR2 YYEKEE (reference sequence). The CDR3 has 16 residues. V lost 0 bases and J lost 0, with 7 bases in between. As DNA, the CDR3 is TGTGCCAGCAGCTTGGGGGCGAGCTCTGGGGCCAACGTCCTGACTTTC. It is translated as CASSLGASSGANVLTF.

This chain uses TRBV12-5 with TRBJ1-4; 7 positions agree with TRBD1. This CDR3 is built from 14 residues. V lost 9 bases to trimming and J lost 3 bases; unmatched junction nucleotides: 7. Germline values: CDR1 LGHNT, CDR2 FRNRAP. CDR3 loop: CASGRGQPNEKLFF. CDR3 DNA sequence: TGTGCTAGCGGAAGGGGGCAGCCTAATGAAAAACTGTTTTTT.

V is TRBV5-7 and J is TRBJ1-3; D is ambiguous. TRBV5-7 is placed among ORFs of uncertain function. V shed 2 bases and J shed 2 bases, with 11 bases lying between them. There are 15 residues in the CDR3. The CDR3 region is CASSLGDNPGNTIYF. CDR3 sequence (DNA): TGTGCCAGCAGCTTAGGAGATAATCCTGGAAACACCATATATTTT.

The CDR3 sequence: CASSVRAGEQFF. The CDR3 DNA follows: TGTGCCAGCAGCGTTCGGGCAGGTGAGCAGTTCTTC. V and J are TRBV9 and TRBJ2-1; D remains ambiguous. CDR1 SGDLS and CDR2 YYNGEE come from the germline V gene. The CDR3 is 12 amino acids. V was cut by 2 bases and J by 9 bases, with 9 bases left in between.

This chain connects TRBV7-2 to TRBJ1-2; 7 positions match TRBD1. After removal of 1 base from V and 0 bases from J, the junction contained 5 bases not matched to a gene. Germline CDR1 is SGHTA and CDR2 is FQGNSA. This CDR3 has 16 residues. CDR3 nucleotides: TGTGCCAGCAGCTTAGACAGGGGCCTAGCTAACTATGGCTACACCTTC. Amino acid sequence: CASSLDRGLANYGYTF.

In this sample, this clone turned up once. The chain links TRBV6-1 to TRBJ1-1; unclear D gene. The CDR3 is made up of 13 amino acids. Trimming removed 3 bases from V and 4 bases from J, with 9 bases in between. CDR1 and CDR2 (germline): MNHNS, SASEGT. CDR3 sequence (DNA): TGTGCCAGCAGTGACCAGGACGGCACTGAAGCTTTCTTT. The encoded protein is CASSDQDGTEAFF.